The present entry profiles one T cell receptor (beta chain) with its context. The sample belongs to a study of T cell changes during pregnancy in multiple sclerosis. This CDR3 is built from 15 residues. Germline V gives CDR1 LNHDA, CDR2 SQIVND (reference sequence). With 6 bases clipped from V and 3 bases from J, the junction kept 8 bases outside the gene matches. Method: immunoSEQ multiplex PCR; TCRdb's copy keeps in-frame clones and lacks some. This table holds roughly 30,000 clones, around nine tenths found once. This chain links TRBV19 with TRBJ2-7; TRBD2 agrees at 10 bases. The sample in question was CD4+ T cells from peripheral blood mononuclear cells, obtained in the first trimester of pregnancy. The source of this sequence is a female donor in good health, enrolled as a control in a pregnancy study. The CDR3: CASSLAAGGLYEQYF. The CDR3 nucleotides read TGTGCCAGTAGCTTAGCAGCGGGGGGGCTCTACGAGCAGTACTTC.